This passage covers 16 T cell receptor beta chains from one sample sequenced in a study of T cell responses to AZD1222 COVID-19 vaccine (dated by TCRdb to the early 2020s). Library preparation employed the immunoSEQ multiplex PCR assay. TCRdb's version of the immuneACCESS table is confined to in-frame rearrangements and falls short of the full clone set. An unresolved V gene accounts for under half of the shortfall where checked; the remainder is of unknown origin. The sample table records fewer than 120,000 clones; around 90% of these occur just once. 15% of the sample comes from the top ten. What the time point label conveys for this sample: about 28 days (+/-7) after the second vaccine dose. The sequenced sample was peripheral blood, obtained 28 days after the second AZD1222 dose. The source is an adult who received the AZD1222 COVID-19 vaccine.

A single count supports this clone. The V call is TRBV7-9, the J call TRBJ1-3; the match to TRBD1 covers 7 bases. The junction had 5 bases not matched to a gene; V was cut back by 2 bases and J by 4 bases. The CDR3 has 15 residues. Germline loops: CDR1 SEHNR, CDR2 FQNEAQ (reference sequence). The CDR3 region has the DNA TGTGCCAGCAGCTTACAGAGGGGGCTCGGAAACACCATATATTTT. It encodes CASSLQRGLGNTIYF.

The rearrangement joins TRBV7-8 to TRBJ1-6; tentatively, D is TRBD1 (5 bases). Germline assignment: CDR1 SGHVS and CDR2 FQNEAQ. This CDR3 has 17 residues. V was pared by 2 bases and J by 8 bases, with 19 bases between. Written as DNA, the CDR3 is TGTGCCAGCAGCTTACCCAGGCAGGGCGAAATGGATTCACCCCTCCACTTT. It is translated as CASSLPRQGEMDSPLHF.

V gene TRBV6-5 combines with J gene TRBJ2-7; D call uncertain. The ends were cut back, 6 bases at V and 3 bases at J, with 12 bases in the middle. The CDR3 extends over 13 amino acids. The germline gives CDR1 MNHEY, CDR2 SVGAGI. CDR3: CASRGFLGYEQYF. The CDR3 coding sequence is TGTGCCAGCAGGGGGTTTCTCGGCTACGAGCAGTACTTC.

The chain couples TRBV11-2 to TRBJ2-7, with 8 bases fitting TRBD2. Germline V gene sequence: CDR1 SGHAT, CDR2 FQNNGV. J was trimmed by 3 bases and V by 6 bases; bases with no gene match: 4. CDR3 length: 13 residues. This CDR3 is CASSVGRVYEQYF. The CDR3 coding sequence is TGTGCCAGCAGTGTCGGGAGGGTCTACGAGCAGTACTTC.

The V gene is TRBV19, the J gene TRBJ1-5; unclear D gene. Germline V CDR1 and CDR2: LNHDA, SQIVND (reference sequence). This CDR3 is 15 amino acids long. V was shortened by 5 bases and J by 0 bases, with 11 bases between the two germline ends. For the CDR3, the DNA is TGTGCCAGTAGTTCCGGGATAGCTAGCAATCAGCCCCAGCATTTT. Encoded protein: CASSSGIASNQPQHF.

A remark on this clone: This may stem from a read error, because a much larger clone lies one nucleotide away. Additional DNA sequences in this sample encode the identical CDR3. The rearrangement links TRBV2 to TRBJ1-3; 11 bases align to TRBD1. The CDR3 runs 16 residues. Germline CDR1 is SNHLY and CDR2 is FYNNEI. The CDR3 DNA sequence: TGTGCCAGCAGTTTAGGACAGGGGGCGCCGGGAAACACTATATATTTT. This translates into CASSLGQGAPGNTIYF.

The chain combines TRBV28 with TRBJ2-3, with TRBD2 identical over 9 bases. This CDR3 has 18 amino acids. The germline gives CDR1 MDHEN, CDR2 SYDVKM. V lost 5 bases to trimming and J lost 1 base; unmatched junction nucleotides: 13. CDR3 DNA: TGTGCCAGCAGTCTCGGGGCTAGCGGGACAATTCGCACAGATACGCAGTATTTT. It translates to CASSLGASGTIRTDTQYF.

V and J are TRBV7-9 and TRBJ1-6, with a tentative D call TRBD1 (5 bases). The ends were cut back, 6 bases at V and 5 bases at J, with 14 bases in the middle. There are 15 residues in the CDR3. Germline loops: CDR1 SEHNR, CDR2 FQNEAQ (reference sequence). The CDR3 DNA reads as TGTGCCAGCAGTCGAGTGACGGGGGATAATTCACCCCTCCACTTT. It specifies CASSRVTGDNSPLHF.

This chain uses TRBV6-5 with TRBJ1-1; D unresolved. The CDR3 extends over 12 amino acids. Germline lookup yields CDR1 MNHEY and CDR2 SVGAGI. V was trimmed by 8 bases and J by 4 bases, leaving 11 bases between them. CDR3 loop: CASGWGGTEAFF. The CDR3 DNA follows: TGTGCCAGCGGGTGGGGTGGCACTGAAGCTTTCTTT.

The CDR3 sequence: CASSQVQGNYGYTF. CDR3 bases: TGTGCCAGCAGCCAAGTGCAGGGGAACTATGGCTACACCTTC. The rearrangement links TRBV3-1 (or the pseudogene TRBV3-2) to TRBJ1-2; maybe TRBD1 (6 bases). The CDR3 runs to 14 residues. V lost 1 base, J lost 2 bases, and 8 bases lay in between. Germline CDR1 reads LGHDT; CDR2 reads YNNKEL (reference sequence).

This clone was detected once. The J gene is TRBJ1-1, the V gene TRBV18, with a weak D call TRBD1 (6 bases). Germline V gene sequence: CDR1 KGHSH, CDR2 LQKENI. The CDR3 runs to 16 residues. Trimming pared 2 bases from V and 1 base from J, leaving 14 bases between. In DNA form, the CDR3 reads TGTGCCAGCTCACCAAGACAAGGACAGAGGAACACTGAAGCTTTCTTT. Its translation is CASSPRQGQRNTEAFF.

The V and J genes are TRBV6-7 and TRBJ2-1; the match to TRBD1 covers 10 bases. TRBV6-7 is an ORF, with its function uncertain. This CDR3 is 17 amino acids long. V gave up 11 bases and J gave up 2 bases; unmatched junction bases: 15. CDR3 nucleotide sequence: TGTGCCCGCTCAAGACAGGGGGCGGCGATTCCCTACAATGAGCAGTTCTTC. Its protein is CARSRQGAAIPYNEQFF.

This chain links TRBV7-2 with TRBJ1-1; D is unclear. The CDR3 runs 14 residues. V was trimmed by 1 base and J by 5 bases, leaving 11 bases between them. CDR1 is SGHTA and CDR2 is FQGNSA in the germline V gene. Here the CDR3 reads CASSLGRMGTEAFF. CDR3 nucleotide sequence: TGTGCCAGCAGCTTAGGCCGGATGGGAACTGAAGCTTTCTTT.

V and J are TRBV12-5 and TRBJ1-2; D not certain. The V gene lost 1 base and the J gene lost 4 bases, with 10 bases spanning the gap. The CDR3 has 14 residues. Per the germline V gene, CDR1 is LGHNT and CDR2 is FRNRAP. CDR3: CASGLDYGRYGYTF. CDR3 nucleotides: TGTGCTAGTGGTTTGGATTACGGACGCTATGGCTACACCTTC.

This chain connects TRBV10-2 to TRBJ1-2, with D maybe TRBD1 (5 bases). Trimming pared 6 bases from V and 6 bases from J, leaving 17 bases between. The length of the CDR3 is 14 residues. Germline-derived CDR1 and CDR2 are WSHSY and SAAADI. Here the CDR3 reads CASRLDSYYDGYTF. The CDR3, as DNA: TGCGCCAGCAGATTAGACAGTTATTACGATGGCTACACCTTC.

This CDR3 is CASSPLGTSGQETQYF. In DNA, the CDR3 is TGTGCCAGCAGCCCCCTAGGGACTAGCGGCCAAGAGACCCAGTACTTC. V usage is TRBV9 and J usage is TRBJ2-5; the match to TRBD2 covers 11 bases. Per the germline V gene, CDR1 is SGDLS and CDR2 is YYNGEE. The CDR3 contains 16 residues. J gave up 1 base and V 4 bases, and 6 bases lay outside the gene matches.